The entry below describes one T cell receptor beta chain. Its antigen is unknown. This sample is drawn from a study of regulatory dendritic cells for organ transplantation. Study as a whole: On day 6, the dendritic cells were exposed to LPS. The study's findings and limits: Memory CD8+ clonal expansion seemed more limited with regulatory than mature dendritic cells. The authors noted considerable between-person heterogeneity in alloreactive memory CD8+ cells.

Sorted T cells were CFSE-labeled and cultured four to five days with allogeneic regulatory or mature dendritic cells at 1:10. This table comes from immunoSEQ multiplex PCR, and its TCRdb copy is limited to in-frame clones, with some not included. The sample lists over 8,000 clones, roughly 65% seen once, with 0.5% to 0.7% in the top ten. The germline V gene encodes CDR1 MNHEY and CDR2 SMNVEV (reference sequence). The germline V and J ends were trimmed by 6 bases and 0 bases, with 6 bases remaining between them. The CDR3 contains 13 residues. This TCR was sampled from a human donor in good health. The chain is built from TRBV27 and TRBJ2-4; D gene uncertain. The sample consisted of naive CD4+ T cells from blood cultured with dendritic cells. Described subset: CD45RA+ naive T cells. The CDR3 sequence: CASRSLAKNIQYF. CDR3 DNA: TGTGCCAGCAGGAGCCTAGCCAAAAACATTCAGTACTTC.